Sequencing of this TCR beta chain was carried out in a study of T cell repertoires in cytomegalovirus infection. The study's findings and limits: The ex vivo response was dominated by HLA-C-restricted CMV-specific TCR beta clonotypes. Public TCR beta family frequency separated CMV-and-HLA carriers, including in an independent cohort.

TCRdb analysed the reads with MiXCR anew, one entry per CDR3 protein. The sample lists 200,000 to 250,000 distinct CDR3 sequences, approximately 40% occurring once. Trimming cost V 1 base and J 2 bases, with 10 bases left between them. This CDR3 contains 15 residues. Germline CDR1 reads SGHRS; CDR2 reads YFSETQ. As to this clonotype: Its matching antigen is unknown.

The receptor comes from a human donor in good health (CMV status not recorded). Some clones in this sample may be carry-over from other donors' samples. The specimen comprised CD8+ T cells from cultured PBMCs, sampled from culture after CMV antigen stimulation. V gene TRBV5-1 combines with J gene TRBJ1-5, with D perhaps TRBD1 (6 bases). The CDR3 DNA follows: TGCGCCAGCAGCTTGAGGGACAACCGCAATCAGCCCCAGCATTTT. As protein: CASSLRDNRNQPQHF. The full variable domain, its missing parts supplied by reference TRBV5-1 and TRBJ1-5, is KAGVTQTPRYLIKTRGQQVTLSCSPISGHRSVSWYQQTPGQGLQFLFEYFSETQRNKGNFPGRFSGRQFSNSRSEMNVSTLELGDSALYLCASSLRDNRNQPQHFGDGTRLSIL.